A single sample gave rise to the 9 T cell receptor beta chains below, sequenced in a study of cytomegalovirus exposure and HLA in healthy donors. PCR employed 60 Vbeta and 13 Jbeta primers. Data came from immunoSEQ multiplex PCR; TCRdb stores just in-frame clones and leaves some out. The table includes 100,000 or so clones, under 85% detected once. Sequencing input: PBMCs. All receptors derive from a woman aged 35 to 49 in good health and CMV-seronegative.

This clone showed up just once. The chain couples TRBV7-3 to TRBJ2-3; a possible D gene is TRBD1 (6 bases). Germline V CDR1 and CDR2: SGHTA, FQGTGA. The CDR3 has 17 amino acids. The germline V and J ends were trimmed by 2 bases and 1 base, with 16 bases remaining between them. CDR3 bases: TGTGCCAGCAGCTTACAAACCACGACAGGTGGCACAGATACGCAGTATTTT. Translating it yields CASSLQTTTGGTDTQYF. Full variable domain (missing parts from reference TRBV7-3 and TRBJ2-3): GAGVSQTPSNKVTEKGKYVELRCDPISGHTALYWYRQSLGQGPEFLIYFQGTGAADDSGLPNDRFFAVRPEGSVSTLKIQRTERGDSAVYLCASSLQTTTGGTDTQYFGPGTRLTVL.

The V gene is TRBV7-3, the J gene TRBJ2-1; 7 bases are shared with TRBD2. Germline CDR1 SGHTA, CDR2 FQGTGA. Losses at the gene ends were 2 bases for V and 6 bases for J; bases not matched to a gene: 4. The CDR3 extends over 14 amino acids. The CDR3 protein is CASSLGLAVNEQFF. The CDR3 bases are TGTGCCAGCAGCTTAGGCCTAGCGGTCAATGAGCAGTTCTTC.

This chain links TRBV10-3 with TRBJ2-2; tentative D call: TRBD1 (5 bases). Germline V CDR1 and CDR2: ENHRY, SYGVKD. Deletions cut 2 bases from V and 5 bases from J, with 12 bases between. The length of the CDR3 is 15 residues. The CDR3 region has the DNA TGTGCCATCAGTGAGACCAATCCAGGGACCGGGGAGCTGTTTTTT. The encoded protein is CAISETNPGTGELFF.

The rearrangement joins TRBV5-1 to TRBJ1-3; 7 bases fit TRBD1. With V trimmed by 2 bases and J by 0 bases, 8 bases remained unmatched. Germline loops: CDR1 SGHRS, CDR2 YFSETQ. CDR3 size: 17 residues. The CDR3 nucleotides read TGCGCCAGCAGCTTACCCGGGACAGCGGGCTCTGGAAACACCATATATTTT. Translating it yields CASSLPGTAGSGNTIYF.

The rearrangement joins TRBV6-1 to TRBJ2-1, with D uncertain. CDR3 size: 10 residues. CDR1 and CDR2 (germline): MNHNS, SASEGT. Trimming stripped 3 bases from V and 14 bases from J, with 8 bases between. This CDR3 reads CASSDFYEFF. For the CDR3, the DNA is TGTGCCAGCAGTGATTTTTATGAGTTCTTC.

As to this clone: Other DNA variants within this sample encode the same CDR3. The chain has TRBV4-1 and TRBJ1-5; 11 nucleotides align to TRBD1. The V gene end was trimmed by 4 bases and the J gene end by 1 base; junction bases not matched to a gene: 3. The CDR3 has 16 amino acids. The germline V gene has CDR1 MGHRA and CDR2 YSYEKL. This CDR3 is CASSPGQGASNQPQHF. Written as DNA, the CDR3 is TGCGCCAGCAGCCCCGGACAGGGGGCGAGCAATCAGCCCCAGCATTTT.

There are a few counts of this clone. The CDR3 nucleotides are TGTGCCAGCAGCTTATCTAGCGGGGGGCCCAACAATGAGCAGTTCTTC. The encoded protein is CASSLSSGGPNNEQFF. This chain uses TRBV7-2 with TRBJ2-1; 11 bases map to TRBD2. This CDR3 region has 16 residues. Germline CDR1 is SGHTA and CDR2 is FQGNSA. Trimming took 2 bases from V and 5 from J; bases not matched to a gene: 5. The entire variable domain, with the rest obtained from reference TRBV7-2 and TRBJ2-1, is as follows: GAGVSQSPSNKVTEKGKDVELRCDPISGHTALYWYRQSLGQGLEFLIYFQGNSAPDKSGLPSDRFSAERTGGSVSTLTIQRTQQEDSAVYLCASSLSSGGPNNEQFFGPGTRLTVL.

The CDR3 coding sequence is TGTGCCAGCCGTACAGGGGCAACTAATGAAAAACTGTTTTTT. Translating it yields CASRTGATNEKLFF. V and J are TRBV6-1 and TRBJ1-4, with TRBD1 matching over 7 bases. The CDR3 sequence is 14 residues long. The V gene end was trimmed by 8 bases and the J gene end by 0 bases; junction bases not matched to a gene: 3. Germline V gene lookup returns CDR1 MNHNS and CDR2 SASEGT.

J is TRBJ2-1 and V is TRBV5-1; 7 bases are shared with TRBD1. CDR1 SGHRS and CDR2 YFSETQ come from the germline V gene. The junction had 7 bases not matched to a gene; V was cut back by 3 bases and J by 7 bases. This CDR3 is built from 14 residues. In DNA form, the CDR3 reads TGCGCCAGCAGCTCAGGACAGGCCCTGAATGAGCAGTTCTTC. This gives the protein CASSSGQALNEQFF. Full variable domain (remainder filled in from reference TRBV5-1 and TRBJ2-1): KAGVTQTPRYLIKTRGQQVTLSCSPISGHRSVSWYQQTPGQGLQFLFEYFSETQRNKGNFPGRFSGRQFSNSRSEMNVSTLELGDSALYLCASSSGQALNEQFFGPGTRLTVL.